The next 3 T cell receptor beta chains were all read from a single sample in a study of beta chain features in type 1 diabetes. Reverse transcribing all isolated RNA meant expressed TCRB transcripts were sequenced. Method: immunoSEQ multiplex PCR; TCRdb's copy keeps in-frame clones and lacks some. The sample has hundreds of thousands of clones; about an eighth are singletons. The specimen was naive CD4+ T cells from blood. The source of these receptors is a woman younger than 35 in good health.

The chain uses TRBV18 and TRBJ1-1; D not resolved. CDR3 length: 13 amino acids. V dropped 4 bases and J dropped 1 base, with 7 bases sitting between them. Per the germline V gene, CDR1 is KGHSH and CDR2 is LQKENI. The CDR3 spells CASSRAGNTEAFF. The CDR3 region has the DNA TGTGCCAGCTCACGGGCAGGGAACACTGAAGCTTTCTTT.

The chain is built from TRBV28 and TRBJ1-5; D remains ambiguous. V was pared by 2 bases and J by 13 bases, with 9 bases between. Germline V gene data show CDR1 as MDHEN and CDR2 as SYDVKM. The CDR3 runs 11 residues. CDR3 nucleotide sequence: TGTGCCAGCAGTTTAGCTCGGGGACAGCATTTT. Translating gives CASSLARGQHF.

This clone turned up a few times. The chain joins TRBV25-1 to TRBJ1-3; possibly TRBD1 for D (5 bases). This CDR3 is 13 amino acids long. CDR1 and CDR2 from the germline V gene are MGHDK and SYGVNS. The ends were cut back, 7 bases at V and 4 bases at J, with 11 bases in the middle. CDR3 loop: CASIKAGGNTIYF. The CDR3 DNA follows: TGTGCCAGCATTAAGGCAGGGGGAAACACCATATATTTT.